The 9 T cell receptor beta chains presented below share a single source sample, sequenced in a study of metastatic and nonmetastatic thyroid tumors (TCRdb year 2020). Receptor amplification or capture employed PCR. Data came from an Illumina HiSeq 4000. Through fastp at Q25 and MiXCR, TCRdb rebuilt clones from the public reads, retaining in-frame beta chains. Recorded for this sample are roughly 30,000 clones; about 3.9% of them occurred a single time. The ten biggest clones cover 3% to 3.5% of the sample. Before undergoing thyroid surgery, none of the patients had been given any kind of treatment. The sample was blood. The receptors derive from a male donor with papillary thyroid cancer or a benign thyroid nodule (not recorded which). Some clones in this sample may be carry-over from other donors' samples.

This clone was seen more than once but under ten times. The chain is built from TRBV6-1 and TRBJ1-2; D call uncertain. V was shortened by 0 bases and J by 5 bases, with 10 bases between the two germline ends. From germline, CDR1 is MNHNS and CDR2 SASEGT. The CDR3 has 14 residues. CDR3 protein: CASSEASLDYGYTF. CDR3 in DNA: TGTGCCAGCAGTGAAGCCTCCCTTGATTATGGCTACACCTTC.

This clone has at least ten counts. The chain carries TRBV9 and TRBJ1-1, with 7 positions matching TRBD1. Germline V gene lookup returns CDR1 SGDLS and CDR2 YYNGEE. The CDR3 covers 17 residues. Losses at the gene ends were 0 bases for V and 4 bases for J; bases not matched to a gene: 12. CDR3 in DNA: TGTGCCAGCAGCGTAGACCCAATCGACAGGGTGGGCACTGAAGCTTTCTTT. The encoded protein is CASSVDPIDRVGTEAFF.

This clone has just a few counts. V usage is TRBV28 and J usage is TRBJ2-3; TRBD2 matches 8 bases. CDR3 length: 15 residues. In germline, CDR1 is MDHEN, CDR2 SYDVKM. V trimming: 7 bases; J trimming: 0 bases; junction bases outside the gene matches: 6. The CDR3 here is CASIDSGRSTDTQYF. The CDR3 DNA sequence: TGTGCCAGCATCGACAGCGGGAGAAGCACAGATACGCAGTATTTT.

The chain recombines TRBV28 with TRBJ1-6; D unresolved. From germline, CDR1 is MDHEN and CDR2 SYDVKM. The CDR3 is 21 residues long. Trimming stripped 3 bases from V and 0 bases from J, with 24 bases between. The CDR3, as DNA: TGTGCCAGCAGTTTTTCTCTACGGTTGCCAGGATTGAGCTCCTATAATTCACCCCTCCACTTT. It translates to CASSFSLRLPGLSSYNSPLHF.

This clone has just a few counts. The CDR3, as DNA: TGTGCCAGCAGCTCCTACCTAGCGGGAGTCACAGATACGCAGTATTTT. Translation gives CASSSYLAGVTDTQYF. The V and J genes are TRBV27 and TRBJ2-3; 10 positions agree with TRBD2. The CDR3 has 16 amino acids. The germline V gene has CDR1 MNHEY and CDR2 SMNVEV (reference sequence). With 6 bases clipped from V and 2 bases from J, the junction kept 8 bases outside the gene matches.

A few counts support this clone. J is TRBJ2-2 and V is TRBV29-1, with D perhaps matching TRBD1 or TRBD2 (6 bases each). Looked up from germline, CDR1 is SQVTM and CDR2 is ANQGSEA. Between the trimmed V and J ends, which lost 5 bases and 1 base, there was a span of 11 bases. The CDR3 covers 14 residues. DNA of the CDR3: TGCAGCGTTCTGGAGGGGGGGAACACCGGGGAGCTGTTTTTT. Amino acids: CSVLEGGNTGELFF.

This clone has a handful of counts. The chain combines TRBV24-1 with TRBJ2-7, with 7 bases identical to TRBD2. The ends lost 2 bases at V and 4 bases at J; junction bases unmatched: 10. Per the germline V gene, CDR1 is KGHDR and CDR2 is SFDVKD. The CDR3 totals 16 residues. This chain's CDR3 is CATSDSKAGATYEQYF. The CDR3 DNA sequence: TGTGCCACCAGTGATTCGAAGGCGGGAGCTACGTACGAGCAGTACTTC.

This clone was seen a handful of times. The chain uses TRBV6-4 and TRBJ1-2; a possible D gene is TRBD1 (5 bases). Germline V CDR1 and CDR2: MRHNA, SNTAGT. The CDR3 spans 16 residues. Trimming cost V 2 bases and J 0 bases, with 13 bases left between them. Here the CDR3 reads CASSDGGGTTNYGYTF. CDR3 DNA sequence: TGTGCCAGCAGTGACGGGGGGGGGACGACTAACTATGGCTACACCTTC.

This clone came up many times. The V gene is TRBV2, the J gene TRBJ1-1; D is unclear. This CDR3 comprises 14 residues. The germline V gene has CDR1 SNHLY and CDR2 FYNNEI. V shed 7 bases and J shed 8 bases, with 20 bases lying between them. CDR3 DNA sequence: TGTGCCAGCACCCCTCGCAGAAGTAAGATGGAAGCTTTCTTT. It translates to CASTPRRSKMEAFF.